Reported below is one T cell receptor beta chain. Every donor contributed roughly 10 milliliters of peripheral blood by blood draw. This record belongs to a study of blood T cells in healthy people across ages. PCR was performed a second time for about 6 to 12 cycles using a sample-barcoded 5' primer and a J-beta primer mix. A single record per CDR3 protein comes from TCRdb applying MiXCR to the 5' RACE reads. This sample has about 1.5 million distinct CDR3 sequences; roughly two fifths occur once, and the top ten carry about 3.8%. V shed 4 bases and J 3 bases; nucleotides not matched to a gene: 6. CDR1 and CDR2 from the germline V gene are SGHTA and FQGNSA. This CDR3 contains 15 residues.

Material: blood. This TCR was sampled from a woman between 18 and 30 years old in good health. The chain carries TRBV7-2 and TRBJ2-4; 7 nucleotides align to TRBD1. This chain's CDR3 is CASSSTGTGKNIQYF. CDR3 bases: TGTGCCAGCAGCTCGACAGGGACGGGCAAAAACATTCAGTACTTC.